These 18 T cell receptor beta chains came from one sample sequenced in a study of early T cells in non-severe SARS-CoV-2 infection. TCRdb used MiXCR to reprocess the 5' RACE reads, holding one entry per CDR3 protein. Of about 33,000 distinct CDR3 sequences listed, roughly 4.5% are singletons. Sequencing was carried out using whole blood. The receptors were sampled from an adult who was a healthcare worker with PCR-confirmed SARS-CoV-2 infection or an uninfected control (not recorded which).

This clonotype has a count of ten or more. The DNA for the CDR3 is TGTGCCAGCAGCTTCGGCAGCTATGGCTACACCTTC. Its protein product is CASSFGSYGYTF. This rearrangement joins TRBV7-9 to TRBJ1-2; D is unclear. CDR1 is SEHNR, CDR2 FQNEAQ, per germline (reference sequence). This CDR3 contains 12 residues. Trimming left V 3 bases short and J 4 bases short, with 6 bases between.

This clonotype was seen ten or more times. This chain joins TRBV28 and TRBJ2-1, with 9 bases aligning to TRBD1. This CDR3 has 16 amino acids. V was pared by 6 bases and J by 6 bases, with 12 bases of the junction left unmatched. Germline assignment: CDR1 MDHEN and CDR2 SYDVKM. DNA for the CDR3: TGTGCCAGCAGGCCCCCGGGACAGGGAAGACCCAATGAGCAGTTCTTC. It specifies CASRPPGQGRPNEQFF.

In this sample, this clonotype turned up a few times. The chain has TRBV30 and TRBJ2-7; TRBD1 or TRBD2 may be the D gene (6 bases each). The germline CDR1 and CDR2 sequences are GTSNPN and SVGIG (reference sequence). V was cut by 1 base and J by 0 bases, with 10 bases left in between. This CDR3 region has 14 residues. CDR3 nucleotides: TGTGCCTGGAGTGGAGGGGGGACCTCCTACGAGCAGTACTTC. As protein: CAWSGGGTSYEQYF.

On this clonotype: A far larger clone lies a single base away; this is likely a read error. The gene calls are TRBV6-2 or TRBV6-3 and TRBJ2-1, with D hard to call. The CDR3 is 11 residues long. V was clipped by 4 bases and J by 3 bases, with 1 base between them. CDR1 is MNHEY, CDR2 SVGEGT, per germline. The chain's CDR3 is CASSFYNEQFF. In DNA, the CDR3 is TGTGCCAGCAGTTTCTACAATGAGCAGTTCTTC.

This clonotype was found many times. The chain combines TRBV28 with TRBJ1-1; no reliable D call. Deletions cut 6 bases from V and 10 bases from J, with 15 bases between. Germline-derived CDR1 and CDR2 are MDHEN and SYDVKM. The CDR3 totals 12 residues. CDR3 region: CASRPRKGGAFF. The CDR3 coding sequence is TGTGCCAGCAGACCCCGTAAGGGTGGAGCTTTCTTT.

This clonotype showed up many times. The chain couples TRBV12-3 or TRBV12-4 to TRBJ2-3, with 7 bases lining up with TRBD1. Germline trimming cut 6 bases from V and 4 bases from J; bases unmatched to any gene: 7. The CDR3 consists of 14 residues. CDR3 sequence (DNA): TGTGCCAGCAGCCGCGGGCAGGGGGCAGATACGCAGTATTTT. It codes for CASSRGQGADTQYF.

In its sample, this clonotype was seen a few times. The chain joins TRBV5-4 to TRBJ2-6, with TRBD1 matching over 9 bases. Germline V gene lookup returns CDR1 SGHNT and CDR2 YYREEE (reference sequence). This CDR3 spans 17 amino acids. V shed 4 bases and J 0 bases; nucleotides not matched to a gene: 5. The CDR3 reads CASSPDRGGSGANVLTF. DNA of the CDR3: TGTGCCAGCAGCCCCGACAGGGGGGGCTCTGGGGCCAACGTCCTGACTTTC.

This chain uses TRBV5-4 with TRBJ2-7; D uncertain. Trimming removed 3 bases at V and 2 bases at J, with 12 bases between. Germline loops: CDR1 SGHNT, CDR2 YYREEE (reference sequence). This CDR3 is 14 amino acids long. The CDR3 spells CASSWGVEPYEQYF. CDR3 nucleotides: TGTGCCAGCAGCTGGGGTGTTGAACCCTACGAGCAGTACTTC.

Ten or more counts support this clonotype. The gene calls are TRBV28 and TRBJ2-7; perhaps TRBD1 as D (5 bases). The CDR3 covers 11 residues. Per the germline V gene, CDR1 is MDHEN and CDR2 is SYDVKM. V lost 2 bases, J lost 12 bases, and 11 bases lay in between. In DNA form, the CDR3 reads TGTGCCAGCAGTTTAGTGGACACTCGGTACTTC. Amino acid sequence: CASSLVDTRYF.

This clonotype was picked up many times. The chain is built from TRBV10-1 and TRBJ2-3, with D possibly TRBD1 on 6 matching bases. Germline CDR1 and CDR2: WNHNN and SYGVQD (reference sequence). The CDR3 contains 16 residues. V was pared by 0 bases and J by 1 base, with 11 bases between. Written as DNA, the CDR3 is TGCGCCAGCAGTGAGTCTGGAGCAGGGGGCACAGATACGCAGTATTTT. It yields the protein CASSESGAGGTDTQYF.

The genes are TRBV5-6 and TRBJ2-4; D call uncertain. CDR3 size: 13 residues. Trimming removed 3 bases at V and 0 bases at J, with 4 bases between. Germline lookup yields CDR1 SGHDT and CDR2 YYEEEE. The CDR3 DNA is TGTGCCAGCAGCTCGTTAGCCAAAAACATTCAGTACTTC. It yields the protein CASSSLAKNIQYF.

CDR3 residues: CASSDWTGAYGYTF. CDR3 nucleotides: TGTGCCAGCAGTGACTGGACAGGGGCCTATGGCTACACCTTC. The chain couples TRBV2 to TRBJ1-2, with 9 positions matching TRBD1. Germline V gives CDR1 SNHLY, CDR2 FYNNEI. This CDR3 region has 14 residues. V lost 3 bases, J lost 4 bases, and 3 bases stayed unmatched.

This clonotype was counted at least ten times. The V and J genes are TRBV10-3 and TRBJ2-5; tentative D call: TRBD1 (6 bases). Germline values: CDR1 ENHRY, CDR2 SYGVKD. The CDR3 consists of 16 residues. Trimming removed 6 bases at V and 2 bases at J, with 19 bases between. The CDR3 region is CAISDPHRAQQETQYF. The CDR3 nucleotides are TGTGCCATCAGCGACCCACACAGGGCCCAACAAGAGACCCAGTACTTC.

This clonotype was seen many times. The chain couples TRBV11-3 to TRBJ2-5; 8 bases map to TRBD2. Per the germline V gene, CDR1 is SGHNT and CDR2 is YENEEA. Trimming at V came to 1 base and at J to 4 bases, leaving 5 bases not matched to a gene. The CDR3 totals 15 residues. CDR3 coding DNA: TGTGCCAGCAGCTTAGCCGGGGGGGTCGGAGAGACCCAGTACTTC. Amino acids: CASSLAGGVGETQYF. Complete variable domain (other parts from reference TRBV11-3 and TRBJ2-5): EAGVVQSPRYKIIEKKQPVAFWCNPISGHNTLYWYLQNLGQGPELLIRYENEEAVDDSQLPKDRFSAERLKGVDSTLKIQPAELGDSAVYLCASSLAGGVGETQYFGPGTRLLVL.

In this sample, this clonotype turned up many times. This chain joins TRBV3-1 and TRBJ1-6, with D perhaps matching TRBD1 (6 bases). The CDR3 sequence is 14 residues long. V was cut by 6 bases and J by 3 bases, with 9 bases left in between. CDR1 and CDR2 from the germline V gene are LGHDT and YNNKEL (reference sequence). CDR3 sequence: CASRSTGYNSPLHF. The CDR3 coding sequence is TGTGCCAGCAGATCGACAGGCTATAATTCACCCCTCCACTTT. Combining the CDR3 with reference TRBV3-1 and TRBJ1-6 gives the whole variable domain DTAVSQTPKYLVTQMGNDKSIKCEQNLGHDTMYWYKQDSKKFLKIMFSYNNKELIINETVPNRFSPKSPDKAHLNLHINSLELGDSAVYFCASRSTGYNSPLHFGNGTRLTVT.

This clonotype has more than one count but fewer than ten. The chain uses TRBV29-1 and TRBJ2-2, with 8 bases aligning to TRBD2. The CDR3 consists of 15 residues. J lost 4 bases, V lost 0 bases, and 4 bases had no gene match. CDR1 is SQVTM and CDR2 is ANQGSEA in the germline V gene. CDR3 sequence: CSVEEQRGFTGELFF. CDR3 sequence (DNA): TGCAGCGTTGAAGAACAGCGGGGGTTCACCGGGGAGCTGTTTTTT.

This clonotype was seen a few times. The V call is TRBV11-2, the J call TRBJ2-3, with 7 nucleotides matching TRBD1. V shed 1 base and J 2 bases; nucleotides not matched to a gene: 3. Germline-derived CDR1 and CDR2 are SGHAT and FQNNGV. This CDR3 is 15 amino acids long. Here the CDR3 DNA reads TGTGCCAGCAGCTTAGGGACAGGACTCACAGATACGCAGTATTTT. Its translation is CASSLGTGLTDTQYF. The complete variable domain, with remaining parts taken from reference TRBV11-2 and TRBJ2-3, reads EAGVAQSPRYKIIEKRQSVAFWCNPISGHATLYWYQQILGQGPKLLIQFQNNGVVDDSQLPKDRFSAERLKGVDSTLKIQPAKLEDSAVYLCASSLGTGLTDTQYFGPGTRLTVL.

In this sample, this clonotype turned up a few times. The chain carries TRBV7-9 and TRBJ2-5; D is tentatively TRBD1 or TRBD2 (5 bases each). CDR3 length: 12 residues. Germline-derived CDR1 and CDR2 are SEHNR and FQNEAQ (reference sequence). V was clipped by 6 bases and J by 4 bases, with 9 bases between them. The CDR3 DNA follows: TGTGCCAGCAGGGGGACGCCAGAGACCCAGTACTTC. Protein sequence: CASRGTPETQYF.